This TCR beta chain was sequenced in a study of shared clonotypes between healthy human individuals. Study information: Participating donors consisted of two women and a few men aged 18 to 49.

Study outcomes and limitations: On the whole, naive subsets had larger estimated richness than memory subsets had. Against clonotypes common to all four donors, non-shared ones had lower generation probabilities.

Germline loops: CDR1 MGHDK, CDR2 SYGVNS. CDR3 length: 17 amino acids. The V segment lost 6 bases and the J segment 0 bases; nucleotides outside the gene matches: 10. Method: immunoSEQ multiplex PCR; TCRdb's copy keeps in-frame clones and lacks some. The table includes around 2.1 million clones, nearly 97% detected once. This clone was seen only once. The antigen is undetermined. This sequence originates from a man younger than 35 in good health. Sequencing was performed on naive CD4+ T cells sorted from blood. Subset here: CD45RA+ positively selected. This chain uses TRBV25-1 with TRBJ1-2; 10 positions agree with TRBD1. This CDR3 reads CASSGTGAQGTNYGYTF. As DNA, the CDR3 is TGTGCCAGCAGCGGGACAGGGGCGCAGGGAACTAACTATGGCTACACCTTC.